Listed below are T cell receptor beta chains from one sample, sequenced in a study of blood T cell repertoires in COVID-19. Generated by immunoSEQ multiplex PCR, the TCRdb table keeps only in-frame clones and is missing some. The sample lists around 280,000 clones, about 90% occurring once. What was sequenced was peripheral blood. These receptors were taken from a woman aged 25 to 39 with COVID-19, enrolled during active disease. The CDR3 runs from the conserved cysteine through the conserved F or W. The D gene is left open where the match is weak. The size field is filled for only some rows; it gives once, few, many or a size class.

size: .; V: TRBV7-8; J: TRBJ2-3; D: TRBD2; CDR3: CASSLSGSARDTQYF; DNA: TGTGCCAGCAGCTTAAGCGGGAGTGCGAGAGATACGCAGTATTTT
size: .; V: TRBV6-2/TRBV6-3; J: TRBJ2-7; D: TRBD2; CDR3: CASSPRTSGSFREYF; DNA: TGTGCCAGCAGTCCGCGGACTAGCGGGAGTTTCCGCGAGTACTTC
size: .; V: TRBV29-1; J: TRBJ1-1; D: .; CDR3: CSVDRGRNTEAFF; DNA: TGCAGCGTTGATAGGGGCCGTAACACTGAAGCTTTCTTT
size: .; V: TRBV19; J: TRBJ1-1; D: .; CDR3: CASSLRGKNTEAFF; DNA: TGTGCCAGTAGTCTTAGGGGTAAAAACACTGAAGCTTTCTTT
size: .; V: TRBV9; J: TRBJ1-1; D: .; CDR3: CASSVEPGDTEAFF; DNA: TGTGCCAGCAGCGTGGAACCAGGGGACACTGAAGCTTTCTTT
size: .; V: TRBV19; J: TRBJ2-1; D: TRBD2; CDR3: CASRTSGAYNEQFF; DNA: TGTGCCAGTAGGACTAGCGGGGCCTACAATGAGCAGTTCTTC
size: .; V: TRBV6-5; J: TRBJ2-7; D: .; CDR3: CASSYELGPYEQYF; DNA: TGTGCCAGCAGTTACGAGTTGGGGCCCTACGAGCAGTACTTC
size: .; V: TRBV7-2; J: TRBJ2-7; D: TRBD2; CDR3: CASSLEVAAGAREQYF; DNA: TGTGCCAGCAGCTTAGAAGTCGCAGCGGGAGCACGCGAGCAGTACTTC
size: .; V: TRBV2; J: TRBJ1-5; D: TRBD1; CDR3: CASSVGQGPQPQHF; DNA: TGTGCCAGCAGTGTAGGACAGGGACCTCAGCCCCAGCATTTT
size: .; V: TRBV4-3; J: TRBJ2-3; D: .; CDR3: CASSRTIAASDTQYF; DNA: TGCGCCAGCAGCCGAACTATTGCGGCCTCTGATACGCAGTATTTT
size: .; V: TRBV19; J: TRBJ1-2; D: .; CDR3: CASSNPATALFNYGYTF; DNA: TGTGCCAGTAGTAACCCCGCAACAGCTCTTTTTAACTATGGCTACACCTTC
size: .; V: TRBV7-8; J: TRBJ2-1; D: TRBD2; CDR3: CASSSPSLAGVPNEQFF; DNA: TGTGCCAGCAGCTCACCCTCACTAGCGGGAGTGCCCAATGAGCAGTTCTTC
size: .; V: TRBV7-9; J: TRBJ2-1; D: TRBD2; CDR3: CASSLEAGEQFF; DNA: TGTGCCAGCAGCTTAGAAGCGGGAGAACAGTTCTTC
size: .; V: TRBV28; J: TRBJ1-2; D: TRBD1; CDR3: CASSFGTGGSYGYTF; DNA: TGTGCCAGCAGTTTTGGGACAGGGGGGTCCTATGGCTACACCTTC
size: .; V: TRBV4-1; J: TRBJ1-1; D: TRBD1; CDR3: CASSHGTGANGAFF; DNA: TGCGCCAGCAGCCACGGGACAGGGGCGAACGGCGCTTTCTTT
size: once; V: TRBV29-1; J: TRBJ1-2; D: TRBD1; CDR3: CSVGDRVHGYTF; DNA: TGCAGCGTGGGGGACAGGGTCCATGGCTACACCTTC
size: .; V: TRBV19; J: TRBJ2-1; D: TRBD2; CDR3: CASSMRLAGDEQFF; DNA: TGTGCCAGTAGTATGAGACTAGCGGGAGATGAGCAGTTCTTC
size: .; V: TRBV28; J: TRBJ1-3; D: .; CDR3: CASSLSGGNTIYF; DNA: TGTGCCAGCAGTTTATCGGGGGGGAACACCATATATTTT
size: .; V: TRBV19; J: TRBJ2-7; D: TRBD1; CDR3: CASSTTGAGYEQYF; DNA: TGTGCCAGTAGTACCACAGGGGCGGGCTACGAGCAGTACTTC
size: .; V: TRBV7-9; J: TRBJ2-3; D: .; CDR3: CASSTTLTPSTDTQYF; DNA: TGTGCCAGCAGCACCACTTTGACACCCAGCACAGATACGCAGTATTTT
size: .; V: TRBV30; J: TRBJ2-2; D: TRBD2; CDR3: CAWGSGRARTGELFF; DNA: TGTGCCTGGGGTAGCGGGAGGGCCCGAACCGGGGAGCTGTTTTTT
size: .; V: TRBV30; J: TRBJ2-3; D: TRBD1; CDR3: CAFSGQGWSTDTQYF; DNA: TGTGCCTTCTCGGGACAGGGCTGGAGCACAGATACGCAGTATTTT
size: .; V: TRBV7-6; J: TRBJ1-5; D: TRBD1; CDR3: CASSSGTGKNSNQPQHF; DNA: TGTGCCAGCAGCTCCGGGACAGGTAAAAATAGCAATCAGCCCCAGCATTTT
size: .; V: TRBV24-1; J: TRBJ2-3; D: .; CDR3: CATSDYTDTQYF; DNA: TGTGCCACCAGTGACTACACAGATACGCAGTATTTT
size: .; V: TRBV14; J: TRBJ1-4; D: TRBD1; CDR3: CASSHGTGAEKLFF; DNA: TGTGCCAGCAGCCACGGGACAGGGGCTGAAAAACTGTTTTTT
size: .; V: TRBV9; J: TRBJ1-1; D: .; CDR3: CASSVQGSNTEAFF; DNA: TGTGCCAGCAGCGTACAGGGCTCGAACACTGAAGCTTTCTTT